This record covers a single T cell receptor (beta chain). The germline gives CDR1 MNHNS, CDR2 SASEGT. CDR3 length equals 14 residues. V was trimmed by 3 bases and J by 0 bases, leaving 6 bases between them. The data are from a study of shared T cell receptors in the human thymus. Generated by immunoSEQ multiplex PCR, the TCRdb table keeps only in-frame clones and is missing some. The data contain 640,000 or so clones, about 89% of them singletons. These data also formed part of another study, on human thymus T cells. That paper adds: Resections were taken during corrective heart surgery, and the thymus tissue came from these.

The genes are TRBV6-1 and TRBJ2-1; maybe TRBD2 (6 bases). This TCR derives from a boy younger than two with a congenital heart defect. Sequenced input: thymocytes. CDR3 loop: CASSERDSYNEQFF. Here the CDR3 DNA reads TGTGCCAGCAGTGAGCGGGACTCCTACAATGAGCAGTTCTTC.